What follows are 19 T cell receptor beta chains derived from one specimen sequenced in a study of blood T cell repertoires in COVID-19. The table came from immunoSEQ multiplex PCR; TCRdb's copy has only in-frame clones and leaves some out. The sample carries about 97,000 clones, almost 80% recorded once. Specimen: peripheral blood. The receptors shown here come from a man aged 55 to 69 with active or convalescent COVID-19.

The gene calls are TRBV19 and TRBJ1-5; 8 nucleotides match TRBD1. The junction had 9 bases not matched to a gene; V was cut back by 5 bases and J by 6 bases. In germline, CDR1 is LNHDA, CDR2 SQIVND (reference sequence). The CDR3 loop spans 15 amino acids. The CDR3 nucleotides are TGTGCCAGTAGTCCACCGGGACAGGCAGGTCAGCCCCAGCATTTT. Protein product: CASSPPGQAGQPQHF.

The chain couples TRBV28 to TRBJ2-2; 7 positions agree with TRBD2. The CDR3 loop spans 15 amino acids. V dropped 6 bases and J dropped 0; count of bases not matched to a gene: 4. Germline V gene sequence: CDR1 MDHEN, CDR2 SYDVKM. CDR3 DNA sequence: TGTGCCAGCAGGAGGGGAGGGTCGAACACCGGGGAGCTGTTTTTT. Translated: CASRRGGSNTGELFF.

The chain employs TRBV5-1 and TRBJ2-6, with D uncertain. Looked up from germline, CDR1 is SGHRS and CDR2 is YFSETQ. The CDR3 totals 16 residues. The V and J ends lost 1 base and 0 bases respectively, with 8 bases between them. The CDR3 coding sequence is TGCGCCAGCAGCTTGCGGAGATCCTCTGGGGCCAACGTCCTGACTTTC. Amino acids: CASSLRRSSGANVLTF. Full variable domain (rest looked up from reference TRBV5-1 and TRBJ2-6): KAGVTQTPRYLIKTRGQQVTLSCSPISGHRSVSWYQQTPGQGLQFLFEYFSETQRNKGNFPGRFSGRQFSNSRSEMNVSTLELGDSALYLCASSLRRSSGANVLTFGAGSRLTVL.

The rearrangement links TRBV5-1 to TRBJ2-2; no clear D. Germline V gene data show CDR1 as SGHRS and CDR2 as YFSETQ. Trimming took 2 bases from V and 3 from J, leaving 11 bases between them. The CDR3 extends over 15 amino acids. The CDR3 loop is CASSFARQYTGELFF. The CDR3 DNA reads as TGCGCCAGCAGCTTCGCCCGACAATACACCGGGGAGCTGTTTTTT.

V usage is TRBV9 and J usage is TRBJ2-6, with a possible D match to TRBD2 (7 bases). CDR1 SGDLS and CDR2 YYNGEE come from the germline V gene. The V end was cut by 3 bases, the J end by 3 bases, with 13 bases between. The CDR3 has 16 amino acids. CDR3 residues: CASSDPGGLGANVLTF. Written as DNA, the CDR3 is TGTGCCAGCAGCGACCCCGGGGGGCTTGGGGCCAACGTCCTGACTTTC.

This sequence joins TRBV28 and TRBJ2-7; 13 positions agree with TRBD2. V trimming: 2 bases; J trimming: 2 bases; junction bases outside the gene matches: 3. Germline loops: CDR1 MDHEN, CDR2 SYDVKM. The CDR3 runs to 16 residues. The CDR3 spells CASSLAGLAGTYEQYF. CDR3 coding DNA: TGTGCCAGCAGTTTAGCGGGACTAGCGGGAACCTACGAGCAGTACTTC.

This chain uses TRBV19 with TRBJ1-5; 7 nucleotides line up with TRBD1. This CDR3 contains 14 residues. J was trimmed by 2 bases and V by 8 bases; bases with no gene match: 6. Looked up from germline, CDR1 is LNHDA and CDR2 is SQIVND (reference sequence). This CDR3 is CASQTGQGNQPQHF. The CDR3 DNA is TGTGCCAGTCAGACAGGGCAGGGCAATCAGCCCCAGCATTTT.

Only one count was recorded for this clone. This chain links TRBV19 with TRBJ2-1; 10 nucleotides agree with TRBD2. Germline CDR1 and CDR2: LNHDA and SQIVND (reference sequence). This CDR3 comprises 16 residues. V dropped 3 bases and J dropped 7; count of bases not matched to a gene: 9. For the CDR3, the DNA is TGTGCCAGTAGTATCCCAGCGGGAGGGCCGGGTAATGAGCAGTTCTTC. Encoded protein: CASSIPAGGPGNEQFF.

This clone was seen only a few times. V and J are TRBV2 and TRBJ2-6; D is uncertain. Per the germline V gene, CDR1 is SNHLY and CDR2 is FYNNEI. This CDR3 spans 11 amino acids. V was cut by 5 bases and J by 8 bases, with 4 bases left in between. CDR3 sequence reads: CASSLTNVLTF. DNA for the CDR3: TGTGCCAGCAGTCTTACCAACGTCCTGACTTTC.

The sample holds a few counts of this clone. V usage is TRBV27 and J usage is TRBJ1-2, with 7 nucleotides matching TRBD1. Per the germline V gene, CDR1 is MNHEY and CDR2 is SMNVEV (reference sequence). The CDR3 extends over 17 amino acids. J lost 7 bases, V lost 4 bases, and 18 bases had no gene match. The DNA of the CDR3 is TGTGCCAGCAGTTCCCGGGAGGGGGCGCTCAAGTTGGGTGGCTACACCTTC. This gives the protein CASSSREGALKLGGYTF.

The genes are TRBV19 and TRBJ2-1; 11 bases are shared with TRBD2. CDR3 length: 19 amino acids. J gave up 0 bases and V 4 bases, and 11 bases lay outside the gene matches. Germline lookup yields CDR1 LNHDA and CDR2 SQIVND (reference sequence). The chain's CDR3 is CASSKRSGTSGPSYNEQFF. CDR3 bases: TGTGCCAGTAGTAAACGCTCCGGGACTAGCGGACCCTCCTACAATGAGCAGTTCTTC.

The table lists this clone with a count of one. This chain connects TRBV29-1 to TRBJ1-1; 8 nucleotides align to TRBD1. Germline-derived CDR1 and CDR2 are SQVTM and ANQGSEA. The CDR3 extends over 13 amino acids. J gave up 4 bases and V 6 bases, and 7 bases lay outside the gene matches. In DNA form, the CDR3 reads TGCAGCGTCTTCAGGGGGCTGAGCACTGAAGCTTTCTTT. It specifies CSVFRGLSTEAFF.

This clone was counted a few times. Other DNA sequences from this sample encode an identical CDR3 as well. The chain recombines TRBV18 with TRBJ1-4, with a possible D match to TRBD1 (5 bases). The germline CDR1 and CDR2 sequences are KGHSH and LQKENI. Trimming pared 3 bases from V and 3 bases from J, leaving 8 bases between. This CDR3 has 14 amino acids. This CDR3 reads CASSPRGSNEKLFF. CDR3 bases: TGTGCCAGCTCACCTAGGGGCTCTAATGAAAAACTGTTTTTT.

V gene TRBV28 combines with J gene TRBJ2-1, with 8 bases that match TRBD2. The CDR3 totals 17 residues. Germline V gene data show CDR1 as MDHEN and CDR2 as SYDVKM. The J segment lost 8 bases and the V segment lost 4 bases, leaving 16 bases of the junction unmatched. The CDR3 loop is CASSSGFGSGRLDEQFF. The CDR3 region has the DNA TGTGCCAGCAGTTCTGGATTTGGGAGCGGGAGACTCGATGAGCAGTTCTTC.

The chain is built from TRBV18 and TRBJ1-2; 10 positions match TRBD1. The CDR3 length is 15 residues. From germline, CDR1 is KGHSH and CDR2 LQKENI. The V gene end was trimmed by 0 bases and the J gene end by 2 bases; junction bases not matched to a gene: 0. This chain's CDR3 is CASSPPGQGNYGYTF. CDR3 DNA sequence: TGTGCCAGCTCACCACCGGGACAGGGGAACTATGGCTACACCTTC.

The chain employs TRBV7-2 and TRBJ2-4; 7 nucleotides align to TRBD2. Germline V gene data show CDR1 as SGHTA and CDR2 as FQGNSA. V lost 6 bases to trimming and J lost 1 base; unmatched junction nucleotides: 9. The CDR3 loop spans 16 amino acids. The CDR3 DNA reads as TGTGCCAGCAGGTCTATGGCGGGGGTCGCCAAAAACATTCAGTACTTC. Its translation is CASRSMAGVAKNIQYF.

The chain carries TRBV14 and TRBJ2-1; the match to TRBD2 covers 10 bases. The germline V gene has CDR1 SGHDN and CDR2 FVKESK. The trim removed 3 bases at V and 4 bases at J, leaving 9 bases unmatched. The CDR3 contains 17 residues. The CDR3 nucleotides read TGTGCCAGCAGCCAGGGGGGCGGACTAGCGGTTTACAATGAGCAGTTCTTC. Amino acid sequence: CASSQGGGLAVYNEQFF. The entire variable domain, with the rest obtained from reference TRBV14 and TRBJ2-1, is as follows: EAGVTQFPSHSVIEKGQTVTLRCDPISGHDNLYWYRRVMGKEIKFLLHFVKESKQDESGMPNNRFLAERTGGTYSTLKVQPAELEDSGVYFCASSQGGGLAVYNEQFFGPGTRLTVL.

A few counts support this clone. The gene calls are TRBV20-1 and TRBJ2-7, with TRBD2 matching 11 bases. Germline-derived CDR1 and CDR2 are DFQATT and SNEGSKA (reference sequence). This CDR3 spans 16 amino acids. V lost 3 bases to trimming and J lost 1 base; unmatched junction nucleotides: 8. CDR3 sequence (DNA): TGCAGTGCTAGTCCCCTACTAGCGGGAGTGTCCTACGAGCAGTACTTC. It yields the protein CSASPLLAGVSYEQYF.

The chain combines TRBV6-5 with TRBJ2-3, with D possibly matching TRBD2 (5 bases). CDR1 is MNHEY and CDR2 is SVGAGI in the germline V gene. This CDR3 has 14 amino acids. Trimming cost V 8 bases and J 2 bases, with 14 bases left between them. CDR3 nucleotides: TGTGCCAGCCTCCCGAGCGGAAACACAGATACGCAGTATTTT. It codes for CASLPSGNTDTQYF.